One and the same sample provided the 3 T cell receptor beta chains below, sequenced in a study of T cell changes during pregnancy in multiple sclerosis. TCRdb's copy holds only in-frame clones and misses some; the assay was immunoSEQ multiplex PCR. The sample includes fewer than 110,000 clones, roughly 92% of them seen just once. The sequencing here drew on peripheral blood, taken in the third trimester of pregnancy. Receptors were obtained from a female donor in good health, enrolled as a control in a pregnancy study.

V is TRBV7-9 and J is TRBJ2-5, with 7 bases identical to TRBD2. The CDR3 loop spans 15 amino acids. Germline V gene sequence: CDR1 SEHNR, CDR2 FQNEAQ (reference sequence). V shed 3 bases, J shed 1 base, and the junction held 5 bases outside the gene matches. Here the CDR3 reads CASSFGGGTQETQYF. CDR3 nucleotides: TGTGCCAGCAGCTTCGGCGGGGGTACCCAAGAGACCCAGTACTTC. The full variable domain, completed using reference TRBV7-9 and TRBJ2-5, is DTGVSQNPRHKITKRGQNVTFRCDPISEHNRLYWYRQTLGQGPEFLTYFQNEAQLEKSRLLSDRFSAERPKGSFSTLEIQRTEQGDSAMYLCASSFGGGTQETQYFGPGTRLLVL.

The CDR3 reads CASSQDIYSNQPQHF. CDR3 nucleotides: TGTGCCAGCTCCCAGGACATATATAGCAATCAGCCCCAGCATTTT. The V and J genes are TRBV18 and TRBJ1-5; a weak D match, TRBD1 (5 bases). This CDR3 is built from 15 residues. From germline, CDR1 is KGHSH and CDR2 LQKENI. V lost 6 bases and J 0 bases, leaving 12 bases between the germline ends.

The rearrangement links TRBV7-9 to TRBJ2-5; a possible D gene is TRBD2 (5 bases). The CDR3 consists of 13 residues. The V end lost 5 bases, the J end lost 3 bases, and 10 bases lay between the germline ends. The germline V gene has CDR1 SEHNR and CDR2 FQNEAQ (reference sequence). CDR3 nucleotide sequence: TGTGCCAGCAGCGGGTGGGAGAAAGAGACCCAGTACTTC. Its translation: CASSGWEKETQYF. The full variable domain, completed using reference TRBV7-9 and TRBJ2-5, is DTGVSQNPRHKITKRGQNVTFRCDPISEHNRLYWYRQTLGQGPEFLTYFQNEAQLEKSRLLSDRFSAERPKGSFSTLEIQRTEQGDSAMYLCASSGWEKETQYFGPGTRLLVL.